This T cell receptor (beta chain) came from a study of molecular identifiers for immune sequencing clone quantification. In TCRdb, the PCR reads were re-called with MiXCR into one record per CDR3 protein. The sample consists of 350,000 or so distinct CDR3 sequences, around 21% of them appearing once. As CD8+CD4-CCR7+CD45RA+ cells, naive CD8 T cells were sorted. This clonotype appeared many times. The germline V and J ends were trimmed by 5 bases and 1 base, with 8 bases remaining between them. This CDR3 is 13 amino acids long. The receptor's source is a human donor in good health. Some libraries in this study had Jurkat cell RNA spiked in. Material for sequencing was naive CD8+ T cells from blood, with Jurkat cell RNA spiked in. Subset: FACS-sorted CD8+CD4-CCR7+CD45RA+ naive T cells. The genes are TRBV23-1 and TRBJ2-5, with a weak D call TRBD1 (5 bases). TRBV23-1 is flagged as an ORF with uncertain function. CDR3 sequence reads: CASSDRAQETQYF. The CDR3 bases are TGCGCCAGCAGTGACAGAGCCCAAGAGACCCAGTACTTC.